This record covers a single TCR beta chain. Its target is unknown. Treatment described: over 15 received Ad26.COV2.S at low or high dose, single or two shots; about 5 received placebo; per-sample allocation not given. Material that was analyzed had been drawn on day 63 after the first vaccine or placebo injection. The sample comes from a study of Ad26.COV2.S vaccination and SARS-CoV-2 variants. Overall study: The donor was enrolled in the Ad26.COV2.S arm of the COV1001 trial. Ad26.COV2.S, an intramuscular injection, was given once or twice 56 days apart.

The repertoire was sequenced with immunoSEQ multiplex PCR; TCRdb's copy has only in-frame clones and lacks some. The profile shows a few hundred thousand clones, 83% of them singletons. Points from the study as a whole: Vaccine recipients had higher spike-specific TCR breadth than placebo recipients. Vaccinees reportedly had broad spike-specific CD8+ and CD4+ T cell responses.

The V gene end was trimmed by 4 bases and the J gene end by 3 bases; junction bases not matched to a gene: 3. The CDR3 is 14 amino acids. Germline V lookup: CDR1 SGHRS, CDR2 YFSETQ. The chain has TRBV5-1 and TRBJ2-5; 10 bases are a match to TRBD1. The TCR originated in a person between 18 and 59 years old who received the Ad26.COV2.S COVID-19 vaccine or a placebo. The sequences come from peripheral blood, collected in a trial of Ad26.COV2.S vaccine versus placebo. CDR3 protein: CASSAGQGEETQYF. The CDR3 bases are TGCGCCAGCAGCGCAGGACAGGGGGAAGAGACCCAGTACTTC. The full variable domain, rest sourced from reference TRBV5-1 and TRBJ2-5, is KAGVTQTPRYLIKTRGQQVTLSCSPISGHRSVSWYQQTPGQGLQFLFEYFSETQRNKGNFPGRFSGRQFSNSRSEMNVSTLELGDSALYLCASSAGQGEETQYFGPGTRLLVL.